The next 3 T cell receptor beta chains were all read from a single sample in a study of technical replicates of blood from several donors. Libraries were prepared by immunoSEQ multiplex PCR; TCRdb keeps only in-frame clonotypes and omits some of them. This table holds about 81,000 clones, 90% to 96% found once. The source material was T cells isolated from PBMCs. The receptors were sampled from a human donor in good health.

CDR3 in DNA: TGTGCCAGTAGAGGACAGGATAATGAAAAACTGTTTTTT. Its translation: CASRGQDNEKLFF. The rearrangement uses TRBV19 and TRBJ1-4; 7 nucleotides line up with TRBD1. From germline, CDR1 is LNHDA and CDR2 SQIVND (reference sequence). The CDR3 totals 13 residues. Losses at the gene ends were 6 bases for V and 4 bases for J; bases not matched to a gene: 2.

The chain couples TRBV28 to TRBJ1-5; 8 bases map to TRBD1. The germline gives CDR1 MDHEN, CDR2 SYDVKM. The junction had 8 bases not matched to a gene; V was cut back by 3 bases and J by 7 bases. The CDR3 is made up of 15 amino acids. The CDR3 bases are TGTGCCAGCAGTTTTCTGGACAGGGACTCCCAGCCCCAGCATTTT. This gives the protein CASSFLDRDSQPQHF.

This chain connects TRBV6-6 to TRBJ1-1; no firm D call. The V end lost 0 bases, the J end lost 5 bases, and 10 bases lay between the germline ends. Germline V gene lookup returns CDR1 MNHNY and CDR2 SVGAGI (reference sequence). This CDR3 has 14 residues. CDR3 sequence (DNA): TGTGCCAGCAGTTACTCCGGGGTCTGGACTGAAGCTTTCTTT. As protein: CASSYSGVWTEAFF.